A selection of T cell receptor beta chains follows, all from one sample in a study of blood T cell repertoires in COVID-19. Clones were read by immunoSEQ multiplex PCR, and TCRdb kept only the in-frame ones, dropping some. Here the sample spans roughly 120,000 clones, roughly 85% being singletons. What was sequenced was peripheral blood. These receptor sequences come from a man aged 40-55 years with acute or convalescent COVID-19. The CDR3 runs from the conserved cysteine through the conserved F or W. The order of the fields is J gene, V gene, clone size, D gene, CDR3 protein, CDR3 DNA. The D gene is left open where the match is weak. The size entry is marked missing in some rows and otherwise reads once, few, many or a size class.

TRBJ1-4	TRBV19	-	-	CASSTQYRVVWEKLFF	TGTGCCAGTAGTACCCAATACAGGGTCGTATGGGAAAAACTGTTTTTT
TRBJ1-5	TRBV3-1/TRBV3-2	-	TRBD1	CASSHAGQGNQPQHF	TGTGCCAGCAGCCACGCGGGACAGGGCAATCAGCCCCAGCATTTT
TRBJ1-4	TRBV4-1	-	-	CASSLWALATNEKLFF	TGCGCCAGCAGCCTATGGGCTCTTGCAACTAATGAAAAACTGTTTTTT
TRBJ1-5	TRBV7-2	-	-	CASSLQTGLRNQPQHF	TGTGCCAGCAGCTTACAAACAGGGTTACGCAATCAGCCCCAGCATTTT
TRBJ1-6	TRBV27	-	-	CASSSGLKRGFDNSPLHF	TGTGCCAGCAGTTCAGGATTGAAAAGGGGGTTCGATAATTCACCCCTCCACTTT
TRBJ1-3	TRBV19	once	TRBD1	CASSMGTAGNTIYF	TGTGCCAGTAGTATGGGGACAGCTGGAAACACCATATATTTT
TRBJ2-1	TRBV4-2	-	TRBD2	CASSLGLAGTPVTDNEQFF	TGTGCCAGCAGCCTGGGACTAGCGGGGACCCCCGTGACCGACAATGAGCAGTTCTTC
TRBJ2-3	TRBV6-5	-	-	CASSYSSGTDTQYF	TGTGCCAGCAGTTACTCTTCGGGCACAGATACGCAGTATTTT
TRBJ2-4	TRBV15	-	TRBD1	CATSFQGAGAKNIQYF	TGTGCCACCAGTTTCCAGGGGGCCGGGGCCAAAAACATTCAGTACTTC
TRBJ2-5	TRBV5-6	-	-	CASSPGFGPGETQYF	TGTGCCAGCAGCCCAGGGTTTGGTCCGGGAGAGACCCAGTACTTC
TRBJ2-5	TRBV7-2	few	TRBD2	CASSLWEGRETQYF	TGTGCCAGCAGCTTATGGGAGGGCCGAGAGACCCAGTACTTC
TRBJ2-7	TRBV5-1	-	-	CASSLALSTYYEQYF	TGCGCCAGCAGCTTGGCCCTTAGCACGTACTACGAGCAGTACTTC
TRBJ1-1	TRBV7-2	-	TRBD1	CASRNRQGNTEAFF	TGTGCCAGCAGGAACAGACAGGGGAACACTGAAGCTTTCTTT
TRBJ2-1	TRBV15	-	TRBD2	CATSRDRGGSYNEQFF	TGTGCCACCAGCAGAGATCGCGGGGGATCCTACAATGAGCAGTTCTTC
TRBJ1-4	TRBV5-5	once	-	CASSRTPGLNEKLFF	TGTGCCAGCAGCCGTACACCGGGGTTGAATGAAAAACTGTTTTTT
TRBJ2-7	TRBV10-3	-	TRBD2	CAISGSVGSGGAPYF	TGTGCCATCAGTGGATCAGTTGGTAGCGGGGGGGCCCCGTACTTC
TRBJ2-7	TRBV5-4	few	-	CASSRRGSYEQYF	TGTGCCAGCAGCCGTAGGGGCTCCTACGAGCAGTACTTC
TRBJ2-7	TRBV19	-	-	CASSIVPRGNEQYF	TGTGCCAGTAGTATAGTTCCAAGAGGAAACGAGCAGTACTTC
TRBJ1-6	TRBV6-5	many	TRBD1	CASNSPGTGGSPLHF	TGTGCCAGCAACTCCCCAGGGACAGGGGGTTCACCCCTCCACTTT
TRBJ2-6	TRBV5-4	-	-	CASSNPGSGANVLTF	TGTGCCAGCAGCAACCCGGGGTCTGGGGCCAACGTCCTGACTTTC
TRBJ2-1	TRBV7-2	-	TRBD2	CASSSGTSGGYEQFF	TGTGCCAGCAGCTCCGGGACTAGCGGGGGCTATGAGCAGTTCTTC
TRBJ2-1	TRBV5-1	-	TRBD2	CASSAPSGGSLYNEQFF	TGCGCCAGCAGCGCCCCTAGCGGGGGCTCCTTATACAATGAGCAGTTCTTC
TRBJ1-2	TRBV4-1	many	-	CASSQDQSSYGYTF	TGCGCCAGCAGCCAAGATCAGTCCAGCTATGGCTACACCTTC
TRBJ2-1	TRBV27	-	-	CASSFRPQVGGEQFF	TGTGCCAGCAGTTTTCGCCCCCAGGTAGGGGGTGAGCAGTTCTTC
TRBJ2-7	TRBV3-1/TRBV3-2	-	-	CASSQGRGREQYF	TGTGCCAGCAGCCAAGGTCGGGGGAGGGAGCAGTACTTC
TRBJ2-5	TRBV24-1	-	-	CATSDPRGAETQYF	TGTGCCACCAGTGACCCCCGTGGGGCTGAGACCCAGTACTTC
TRBJ2-7	TRBV25-1	-	-	CASSHGQPPEQYF	TGTGCCAGCAGCCACGGACAGCCACCTGAGCAGTACTTC
TRBJ2-6	TRBV7-9	-	-	CASSPPRSGANVLTF	TGTGCCAGCAGCCCCCCGCGGTCTGGGGCCAACGTCCTGACTTTC
TRBJ2-3	TRBV5-6	-	-	CASSLSIQISSTDTQYF	TGTGCCAGCAGCTTAAGTATCCAGATATCTAGCACAGATACGCAGTATTTT
TRBJ2-5	TRBV4-2	-	TRBD2	CASSLGLAGAKETQYF	TGTGCCAGCAGCCTGGGACTAGCGGGGGCCAAAGAGACCCAGTACTTC
TRBJ1-1	TRBV19	once	TRBD1	CASRGRQGDTEAFF	TGTGCCAGCCGCGGGAGGCAGGGGGACACTGAAGCTTTCTTT
TRBJ2-2	TRBV29-1	once	TRBD1	CSATLGTGMSGELFF	TGCAGCGCCACACTAGGGACAGGGATGTCCGGGGAGCTGTTTTTT
TRBJ2-3	TRBV5-5	-	-	CASSLGTSTDTQYF	TGTGCCAGCAGCTTAGGGACTAGCACAGATACGCAGTATTTT
TRBJ2-3	TRBV9	-	TRBD2	CASSADLAGSTDTQYF	TGTGCCAGCAGCGCCGACTTAGCGGGGAGCACAGATACGCAGTATTTT
TRBJ2-7	TRBV7-3	-	-	CASSLGGGSHEQYF	TGTGCCAGCAGCTTAGGGGGGGGCTCCCACGAGCAGTACTTC
TRBJ1-4	TRBV25-1	-	TRBD1	CASNTGGELFF	TGTGCCAGCAATACAGGGGGAGAACTGTTTTTT
TRBJ1-5	TRBV7-4	-	TRBD1	CASILGQGVGQPQHF	TGTGCCAGCATCCTAGGACAGGGGGTAGGACAGCCCCAGCATTTT
TRBJ1-6	TRBV20-1	-	-	CSASSRAGSPLHF	TGCAGTGCTAGTAGCAGGGCCGGTTCACCCCTCCACTTT
TRBJ1-2	TRBV30	-	-	CAWSGGPYGYTF	TGTGCCTGGAGCGGGGGGCCCTATGGCTACACCTTC
TRBJ2-7	TRBV4-1	-	-	CASSQDLTAGEQYF	TGCGCCAGCAGCCAAGACCTAACAGCCGGCGAGCAGTACTTC
TRBJ1-6	TRBV6-6	few	-	CASTPRGASNSPLHF	TGTGCCAGCACTCCCCGGGGGGCATCGAATTCACCCCTCCACTTT
TRBJ2-5	TRBV9	-	TRBD1	CASSATGGFGETQYF	TGTGCCAGCAGCGCGACAGGGGGCTTTGGAGAGACCCAGTACTTC
TRBJ1-4	TRBV3-1/TRBV3-2	once	-	CASGREKLFF	TGTGCCAGCGGGAGGGAAAAACTGTTTTTT
TRBJ2-7	TRBV19	-	TRBD1	CASSIDHGTGEDEQYF	TGTGCCAGTAGTATAGATCACGGGACAGGGGAGGACGAGCAGTACTTC
TRBJ1-4	TRBV7-9	-	-	CASSTSSGTEKLFF	TGTGCCAGCAGCACTTCGTCCGGGACTGAGAAACTGTTTTTT
TRBJ2-7	TRBV29-1	-	TRBD1	CSVEDPLRGQGTYEQYF	TGCAGCGTTGAAGACCCTCTCCGAGGACAGGGGACCTACGAGCAGTACTTC
TRBJ1-4	TRBV7-9	-	-	CASRWGGETTNEKLFF	TGTGCCAGCAGGTGGGGGGGAGAAACAACTAATGAAAAACTGTTTTTT
TRBJ2-1	TRBV19	-	-	CASSIGGGLPYNEQFF	TGTGCCAGTAGTATAGGGGGAGGACTCCCGTACAATGAGCAGTTCTTC
TRBJ2-1	TRBV4-1	once	-	CASSQVSSLTRNEQFF	TGCGCCAGCAGCCAAGTATCTAGCCTAACAAGGAATGAGCAGTTCTTC
TRBJ2-5	TRBV7-9	once	TRBD2	CASSPSSGVLQETQYF	TGTGCCAGCAGCCCTAGTAGCGGGGTCCTCCAAGAGACCCAGTACTTC
TRBJ1-1	TRBV7-9	-	-	CASSLELGPEAFF	TGTGCCAGCAGCTTAGAGTTGGGGCCTGAAGCTTTCTTT
TRBJ1-2	TRBV4-3	-	-	CASSHGGVGYGYTF	TGCGCCAGCAGCCATGGAGGGGTCGGGTATGGCTACACCTTC
TRBJ2-5	TRBV6-6	few	-	CASSYRVQGGETQYF	TGTGCCAGCAGTTACCGGGTGCAGGGGGGAGAGACCCAGTACTTC
TRBJ1-6	TRBV3-1/TRBV3-2	few	-	CASRQGMSNSPLHF	TGTGCCAGCAGACAGGGTATGAGTAATTCACCCCTCCACTTT
TRBJ2-7	TRBV6-5	-	TRBD1	CASSRDSLGNYEQYF	TGTGCCAGCAGTCGGGACAGCCTCGGAAACTACGAGCAGTACTTC
TRBJ2-3	TRBV19	few	TRBD2	CASSSGLAEGTDTQYF	TGTGCCAGTAGTAGTGGACTAGCGGAAGGCACAGATACGCAGTATTTT
TRBJ2-3	TRBV7-8	-	TRBD2	CASSLGLGRDTQYF	TGTGCCAGCAGCCTAGGACTAGGAAGAGATACGCAGTATTTT
TRBJ2-7	TRBV29-1	-	TRBD2	CSVGTSGTYEQYF	TGCAGCGTGGGGACTAGCGGGACCTACGAGCAGTACTTC